The 29 T cell receptor beta chains below all came from one sample that was sequenced in a study of radiotherapy plus CTLA-4 blockade in lung cancer (dated by TCRdb to 2017 to 2018). Library preparation was by the immunoSEQ multiplex PCR assay. The source is immuneACCESS, and TCRdb retained only in-frame sequences with V and J called. Part of the clones is not carried over; for the studies checked, unresolved V genes explain less than half of this, and the remainder is unexplained. This sample has roughly 75,000 clones in its table, and around 79% of those were observed once. Roughly 22% of the sample belongs to the ten largest clones. The source material was peripheral blood, sampled from a patient treated with radiotherapy plus ipilimumab. These receptors all come from a human donor with non-small cell lung cancer whose response to radiotherapy plus ipilimumab could not be evaluated. Some clones in this sample may be carry-over from other donors' samples.

This chain joins TRBV19 and TRBJ1-1; 9 bases align to TRBD1. J was trimmed by 4 bases and V by 7 bases; bases with no gene match: 10. This CDR3 comprises 15 residues. The V gene's germline CDR1 is LNHDA and CDR2 SQIVND (reference sequence). The CDR3, as DNA: TGTGCCAGTACCGGGACAGGGTGGGAAGGCACTGAAGCTTTCTTT. Its translation is CASTGTGWEGTEAFF.

This clone was seen only a few times. This chain joins TRBV20-1 and TRBJ1-2, with 7 bases fitting TRBD1. After removal of 3 bases from V and 8 bases from J, the junction contained 3 bases not matched to a gene. The CDR3 length is 11 residues. The germline gives CDR1 DFQATT, CDR2 SNEGSKA (reference sequence). The CDR3 reads CSARTGMGYTF. CDR3 bases: TGCAGTGCTAGGACAGGGATGGGCTACACCTTC.

The chain links TRBV5-4 to TRBJ1-2; perhaps TRBD1 as D (6 bases). There are 14 residues in the CDR3. The germline gives CDR1 SGHNT, CDR2 YYREEE (reference sequence). Trimming cost V 2 bases and J 8 bases, with 16 bases left between them. CDR3 sequence reads: CASSLVGQPGGYTF. In DNA, the CDR3 is TGTGCCAGCAGCTTAGTAGGACAGCCGGGGGGCTACACCTTC.

The chain joins TRBV28 to TRBJ2-5, with 8 bases identical to TRBD2. Germline V gives CDR1 MDHEN, CDR2 SYDVKM. V gave up 0 bases and J gave up 3 bases; unmatched junction bases: 3. The CDR3 totals 15 residues. This chain's CDR3 is CASSLWSAGEETQYF. The CDR3 nucleotides are TGTGCCAGCAGTTTATGGTCAGCGGGGGAAGAGACCCAGTACTTC.

The gene calls are TRBV19 and TRBJ1-5; TRBD1 aligns across 9 bases. With 7 bases clipped from V and 7 bases from J, the junction kept 5 bases outside the gene matches. CDR1 and CDR2 from the germline V gene are LNHDA and SQIVND (reference sequence). This CDR3 is built from 13 residues. CDR3 region: CASTRTGEQPQHF. CDR3 nucleotides: TGTGCCAGTACCAGGACAGGGGAGCAGCCCCAGCATTTT.

V usage is TRBV7-9 and J usage is TRBJ2-1; 9 bases fit TRBD1. Germline V lookup: CDR1 SEHNR, CDR2 FQNEAQ (reference sequence). CDR3 size: 16 residues. The trim removed 4 bases at V and 3 bases at J, leaving 7 bases unmatched. The CDR3 DNA is TGTGCCAGCAGCTCACCACCGGGACAGGGCTACAATGAGCAGTTCTTC. It specifies CASSSPPGQGYNEQFF.

As for this clone: The sample holds other DNA sequences that translate to the same CDR3. The gene calls are TRBV6-6 and TRBJ2-7; the match to TRBD2 covers 7 bases. The CDR3 totals 15 residues. The ends lost 0 bases at V and 4 bases at J; junction bases unmatched: 6. The germline gives CDR1 MNHNY, CDR2 SVGAGI (reference sequence). The CDR3, as DNA: TGTGCCAGCAGTTACTCGACCAGGCGGGGGTACGAGCAGTACTTC. It specifies CASSYSTRRGYEQYF.

J is TRBJ2-7 and V is TRBV5-1; a possible D gene is TRBD1 (6 bases). The CDR3 contains 14 residues. V was cut by 3 bases and J by 3 bases, with 13 bases left in between. CDR1 and CDR2 from the germline V gene are SGHRS and YFSETQ. CDR3 bases: TGCGCCAGCAGCTCCATGGCAGGGGACTACGAGCAGTACTTC. Encoded protein: CASSSMAGDYEQYF.

This clone occurred a few times. The V gene is TRBV4-2, the J gene TRBJ2-5, with 11 bases fitting TRBD2. Looked up from germline, CDR1 is LGHNA and CDR2 is YNFKEQ. The ends lost 1 base at V and 1 base at J; junction bases unmatched: 5. The CDR3 totals 17 residues. The CDR3, as DNA: TGTGCCAGCAGCCAAGGTGCGACTAGCGGGGCCCAAGAGACCCAGTACTTC. Translation: CASSQGATSGAQETQYF.

The rearrangement uses TRBV5-6 and TRBJ1-6; 7 bases are a match to TRBD1. The germline gives CDR1 SGHDT, CDR2 YYEEEE. CDR3 size: 17 residues. V trimming: 0 bases; J trimming: 9 bases; junction bases outside the gene matches: 12. The CDR3: CASSLGADRAGSSPLHF. CDR3 nucleotides: TGTGCCAGCAGCTTGGGGGCCGACAGGGCGGGAAGTTCACCCCTCCACTTT.

J is TRBJ2-6 and V is TRBV2; 11 nucleotides line up with TRBD2. The CDR3 runs 17 residues. V was clipped by 8 bases and J by 2 bases; unmatched bases: 8. Looked up from germline, CDR1 is SNHLY and CDR2 is FYNNEI. CDR3 in amino acids: CASFSGGAPTGANVLTF. The CDR3 nucleotides read TGTGCCAGCTTTAGCGGGGGGGCCCCCACTGGGGCCAACGTCCTGACTTTC.

J is TRBJ2-2 and V is TRBV5-1; D gene ambiguous. This CDR3 is 13 amino acids long. Germline V gene sequence: CDR1 SGHRS, CDR2 YFSETQ. The V end lost 4 bases, the J end lost 6 bases, and 10 bases lay between the germline ends. The DNA for the CDR3 is TGCGCCAGCAGCGGCGGTGGGTCCGGGGAGCTGTTTTTT. Protein sequence: CASSGGGSGELFF. Filled out from reference TRBV5-1 and TRBJ2-2, the complete variable domain reads KAGVTQTPRYLIKTRGQQVTLSCSPISGHRSVSWYQQTPGQGLQFLFEYFSETQRNKGNFPGRFSGRQFSNSRSEMNVSTLELGDSALYLCASSGGGSGELFFGEGSRLTVL.

This chain connects TRBV2 to TRBJ1-5; D perhaps matches TRBD1 (5 bases). Germline V gene sequence: CDR1 SNHLY, CDR2 FYNNEI. Trimming took off 2 bases at V and 3 bases at J, with 8 bases between the two ends. This CDR3 comprises 14 residues. In DNA, the CDR3 is TGTGCCAGCAGTGAAAGCAGGGTCAATCAGCCCCAGCATTTT. Translation: CASSESRVNQPQHF.

V gene TRBV18 combines with J gene TRBJ2-7, with TRBD2 identical over 12 bases. Germline CDR1 and CDR2: KGHSH and LQKENI. The CDR3 is 15 amino acids. The V segment lost 3 bases and the J segment 2 bases; nucleotides outside the gene matches: 2. The CDR3 DNA reads TGTGCCAGCTCACCGCGGACTAGCGGGACCTACGAGCAGTACTTC. This gives the protein CASSPRTSGTYEQYF. The full variable domain, its missing parts supplied by reference TRBV18 and TRBJ2-7, is NAGVMQNPRHLVRRRGQEARLRCSPMKGHSHVYWYRQLPEEGLKFMVYLQKENIIDESGMPKERFSAEFPKEGPSILRIQQVVRGDSAAYFCASSPRTSGTYEQYFGPGTRLTVT.

The chain links TRBV5-1 to TRBJ2-5; 10 bases line up with TRBD1. CDR1 SGHRS and CDR2 YFSETQ come from the germline V gene. V gave up 1 base and J gave up 5 bases; unmatched junction bases: 8. The CDR3 is 16 residues long. This chain's CDR3 is CASSLKTGGGLETQYF. DNA of the CDR3: TGCGCCAGCAGCTTGAAGACAGGGGGCGGGCTGGAGACCCAGTACTTC.

The V call is TRBV6-1, the J call TRBJ2-2; 10 nucleotides agree with TRBD2. Germline V gene sequence: CDR1 MNHNS, CDR2 SASEGT. V trimming: 6 bases; J trimming: 8 bases; junction bases outside the gene matches: 6. The CDR3 is 14 residues long. CDR3: CASRQAGGTGELFF. CDR3 in DNA: TGTGCCAGCAGGCAAGCGGGGGGGACAGGGGAGCTGTTTTTT.

This chain joins TRBV5-1 and TRBJ1-6, with 7 positions matching TRBD1. The germline V gene encodes CDR1 SGHRS and CDR2 YFSETQ. The CDR3 is made up of 17 amino acids. The V and J ends lost 0 bases and 8 bases, in that order; junction bases with no gene match: 11. The CDR3, as DNA: TGCGCCAGCAGCTTGGGGCTGACAGGGAGTGGGGATTCACCCCTCCACTTT. It yields the protein CASSLGLTGSGDSPLHF.

The chain couples TRBV18 to TRBJ1-1, with 8 bases fitting TRBD1. Germline-derived CDR1 and CDR2 are KGHSH and LQKENI. CDR3 size: 15 residues. Germline trimming cut 3 bases from V and 1 base from J; bases unmatched to any gene: 4. The CDR3 DNA sequence: TGTGCCAGCTCACCTAGGACAGGGCCGAACACTGAAGCTTTCTTT. It translates to CASSPRTGPNTEAFF.

The gene calls are TRBV7-6 and TRBJ1-6; a weak D match, TRBD1 (5 bases). This CDR3 is 16 amino acids long. The germline gives CDR1 SGHVS, CDR2 FNYEAQ. V lost 5 bases and J 4 bases, leaving 15 bases between the germline ends. The CDR3 coding sequence is TGTGCCAGCAGCCCAAGGTCCCCAGGGTATAATTCACCCCTCCACTTT. This gives the protein CASSPRSPGYNSPLHF. Full variable domain (rest looked up from reference TRBV7-6 and TRBJ1-6): GAGVSQSPRYKVTKRGQDVALRCDPISGHVSLYWYRQALGQGPEFLTYFNYEAQQDKSGLPNDRFSAERPEGSISTLTIQRTEQRDSAMYRCASSPRSPGYNSPLHFGNGTRLTVT.

This sequence joins TRBV27 and TRBJ2-3; 10 bases agree with TRBD2. The CDR3 is made up of 16 amino acids. J gave up 3 bases and V 8 bases, and 11 bases lay outside the gene matches. Per germline, CDR1 MNHEY and CDR2 SMNVEV (reference sequence). This chain's CDR3 is CASSYLSGGETDTQYF. CDR3 nucleotide sequence: TGTGCCAGCTCCTACCTAAGCGGGGGGGAGACAGATACGCAGTATTTT.

The rearrangement joins TRBV4-3 to TRBJ2-5; 7 bases map to TRBD1. Germline CDR1 reads LGHNA; CDR2 reads YSLEER. V gave up 2 bases and J gave up 5 bases; unmatched junction bases: 2. CDR3 length: 13 amino acids. CDR3 loop: CASSQRDSETQYF. The DNA for the CDR3 is TGCGCCAGCAGCCAACGGGACAGTGAGACCCAGTACTTC.

The chain uses TRBV5-4 and TRBJ2-7, with D perhaps TRBD2 (6 bases). This CDR3 spans 14 amino acids. Deletions cut 4 bases from V and 2 bases from J, with 13 bases between. CDR1 is SGHNT, CDR2 YYREEE, per germline (reference sequence). CDR3 bases: TGTGCCAGCAGCCGGGGGTCCTTACCCTACGAGCAGTACTTC. Translating gives CASSRGSLPYEQYF.

The V gene is TRBV7-3, the J gene TRBJ1-5; D may be TRBD1 (5 bases). CDR1 and CDR2 from the germline V gene are SGHTA and FQGTGA. V gave up 2 bases and J gave up 2 bases, with 13 bases separating them. This CDR3 is 16 amino acids long. This CDR3 is CASSLGAIGGNQPQHF. The CDR3 nucleotides read TGTGCCAGCAGCTTAGGGGCTATTGGGGGCAATCAGCCCCAGCATTTT.

This clone was recorded only once. The chain couples TRBV27 to TRBJ1-2, with D hard to call. The V gene's germline CDR1 is MNHEY and CDR2 SMNVEV (reference sequence). V lost 4 bases, J lost 1 base, and 13 bases lay in between. This CDR3 contains 15 residues. CDR3 nucleotides: TGTGCCAGCAGTTCCGTCCTTAGCCATAACTATGGCTACACCTTC. It translates to CASSSVLSHNYGYTF.

The chain's CDR3 is CASSLGDTGSYEQYF. The CDR3, as DNA: TGTGCCAGCAGCTTAGGGGACACGGGGAGCTACGAGCAGTACTTC. V usage is TRBV11-1 and J usage is TRBJ2-7, with a possible D match to TRBD1 (6 bases). Germline V gene lookup returns CDR1 SGHAT and CDR2 FQDESV (reference sequence). Trimming removed 1 base at V and 3 bases at J, with 13 bases between. CDR3 length: 15 amino acids.

The chain carries TRBV4-2 and TRBJ2-1; perhaps TRBD2 as D (5 bases). The CDR3 covers 17 residues. The germline V gene has CDR1 LGHNA and CDR2 YNFKEQ. The V gene lost 2 bases and the J gene lost 0 bases, with 14 bases spanning the gap. The CDR3 here is CASSQIEGLSSYNEQFF. CDR3 in DNA: TGTGCCAGCAGCCAAATAGAGGGCCTTAGCTCCTACAATGAGCAGTTCTTC.

The rearrangement joins TRBV15 to TRBJ2-1, with 9 bases matching TRBD2. The CDR3 spans 15 residues. Germline-derived CDR1 and CDR2 are LNHNV and YYDKDF (reference sequence). V shed 3 bases and J 4 bases; nucleotides not matched to a gene: 4. The CDR3 DNA reads TGTGCCACCAGCAGGGGGGGACTAGCTTACAATGAGCAGTTCTTC. Translated: CATSRGGLAYNEQFF.

The chain joins TRBV11-1 to TRBJ2-3, with D uncertain. Looked up from germline, CDR1 is SGHAT and CDR2 is FQDESV (reference sequence). V lost 4 bases to trimming and J lost 6 bases, with 17 bases between them. This CDR3 has 15 amino acids. CDR3 sequence: CASSSVQLRSDTQYF. CDR3 nucleotide sequence: TGTGCCAGCAGCTCGGTCCAGCTCAGGTCGGATACGCAGTATTTT. The full variable domain, with the rest looked up from reference TRBV11-1 and TRBJ2-3, is EAEVAQSPRYKITEKSQAVAFWCDPISGHATLYWYRQILGQGPELLVQFQDESVVDDSQLPKDRFSAERLKGVDSTLKIQPAELGDSAMYLCASSSVQLRSDTQYFGPGTRLTVL.

The chain has TRBV5-8 and TRBJ1-1; 9 nucleotides agree with TRBD1. This CDR3 spans 15 amino acids. CDR1 is SGHTS and CDR2 is YDEGEE in the germline V gene. V was clipped by 4 bases and J by 1 base; unmatched bases: 5. The CDR3 loop reads CASSTRGQGNTEAFF. The CDR3 nucleotides are TGTGCCAGCAGCACAAGGGGACAGGGGAACACTGAAGCTTTCTTT.